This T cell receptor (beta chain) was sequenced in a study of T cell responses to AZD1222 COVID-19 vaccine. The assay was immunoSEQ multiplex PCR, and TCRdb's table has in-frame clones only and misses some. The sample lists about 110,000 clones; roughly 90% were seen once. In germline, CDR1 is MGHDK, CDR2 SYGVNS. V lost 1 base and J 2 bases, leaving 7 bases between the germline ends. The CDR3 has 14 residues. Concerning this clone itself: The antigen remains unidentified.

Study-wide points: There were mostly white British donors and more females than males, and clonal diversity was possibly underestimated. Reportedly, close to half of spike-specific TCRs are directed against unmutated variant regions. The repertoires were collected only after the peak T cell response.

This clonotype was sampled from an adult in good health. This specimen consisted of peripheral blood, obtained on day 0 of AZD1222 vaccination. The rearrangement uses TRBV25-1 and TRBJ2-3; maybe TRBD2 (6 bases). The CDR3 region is CASSELRDTDTQYF. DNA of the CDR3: TGTGCCAGCAGTGAATTGCGGGACACAGATACGCAGTATTTT.